One sample yielded the 17 T cell receptor beta chains listed below, sequenced in a study of T cells expressing NK-cell markers. Reprocessing the 5' RACE reads, TCRdb reports a single entry for every CDR3 protein and omits DNA. Its table lists roughly 23,000 distinct CDR3 sequences. Sequencing was carried out using blood T cells: a sorted CD56 or NKG2C T cell subset, CD4+ or CD8+ T cells, or bulk PBMC T cells (not recorded which). The receptors were gathered from a man aged 18-70 years in good health.

The chain joins TRBV7-6 to TRBJ1-2; TCRdb indicates TRBD1, and absent DNA this call remains unverified. The CDR3 runs 15 residues. Germline CDR1 SGHVS, CDR2 FNYEAQ. CDR3 amino acids: CASSLSVTGEYGYTF.

This chain joins TRBV29-1 and TRBJ2-1; TCRdb selects TRBD2, and the lack of DNA leaves this call unchecked. This CDR3 region has 11 residues. CDR1 SQVTM and CDR2 ANQGSEA come from the germline V gene. The CDR3 loop is CSVTAGLGQFF.

The V call is TRBV4-1, the J call TRBJ2-7; no DNA is available, so the TRBD2 call from TCRdb remains unchecked. Germline V gene sequence: CDR1 MGHRA, CDR2 YSYEKL. The CDR3 contains 15 residues. CDR3 in amino acids: CASSLSGGPSYEQYF.

J is TRBJ2-2 and V is TRBV7-9; TCRdb indicates TRBD2, and absent DNA this call remains unverified. This CDR3 region has 17 residues. Germline V CDR1 and CDR2: SEHNR, FQNEAQ (reference sequence). The CDR3 protein is CASSYGTSGGNTGELFF.

The chain carries TRBV6-5 and TRBJ2-7. Germline V gives CDR1 MNHEY, CDR2 SVGAGI. The CDR3 length is 15 residues. CDR3 sequence: CASSYSNVRTYEQYF.

V usage is TRBV20-1 and J usage is TRBJ1-5. The CDR3 covers 11 residues. From germline, CDR1 is DFQATT and CDR2 SNEGSKA (reference sequence). CDR3 in amino acids: CSAGSNQPQHF.

The chain employs TRBV3-1 and TRBJ2-1; absent DNA, TCRdb's TRBD2 call cannot be checked. Germline lookup yields CDR1 LGHDT and CDR2 YNNKEL (reference sequence). CDR3 length equals 15 residues. CDR3: CASSPIAGGLDEQFF.

The chain has TRBV15 and TRBJ1-2. The CDR3 consists of 15 residues. Germline V gives CDR1 LNHNV, CDR2 YYDKDF (reference sequence). CDR3 loop: CATSRDEIANYGYTF.

V usage is TRBV4-3 and J usage is TRBJ2-7. Germline assignment: CDR1 LGHNA and CDR2 YSLEER. CDR3 length: 14 amino acids. CDR3 protein: CASSQDRVPTEQYF.

V and J are TRBV7-2 and TRBJ2-7; the D gene TCRdb calls, TRBD1, cannot be checked with no DNA. The CDR3 extends over 15 amino acids. Germline V CDR1 and CDR2: SGHTA, FQGNSA. CDR3 in amino acids: CASSLLGAGGGEQYF.

This rearrangement joins TRBV18 to TRBJ2-7. This CDR3 is 13 amino acids long. CDR1 KGHSH and CDR2 LQKENI come from the germline V gene. The CDR3 is CASSPGMRNEQYF.

The chain combines TRBV5-4 with TRBJ2-7; TCRdb selects TRBD2, and the lack of DNA leaves this call unchecked. CDR1 and CDR2 from the germline V gene are SGHNT and YYREEE (reference sequence). The CDR3 extends over 16 amino acids. The CDR3 here is CASSAPGSGGIYEQYF.

The chain recombines TRBV20-1 with TRBJ1-1. This CDR3 comprises 14 residues. Germline CDR1 reads DFQATT; CDR2 reads SNEGSKA (reference sequence). The CDR3 spells CSAKGGRRNTEAFF.

The chain joins TRBV5-6 to TRBJ1-2; the D call of TRBD1 rests on TCRdb alone, since no DNA is present to check it. CDR3 length: 15 residues. Germline CDR1 SGHDT, CDR2 YYEEEE. Here the CDR3 reads CASSRGEGVTGGYTF.

The chain links TRBV29-1 to TRBJ2-7; TCRdb picks TRBD1, but there is no DNA to check that call. The CDR3 consists of 12 residues. Germline lookup yields CDR1 SQVTM and CDR2 ANQGSEA. The CDR3 spells CSVGGGTLNQYF.

The CDR3 region is CSASRTSGGTDTQYF. V and J are TRBV20-1 and TRBJ2-3; without DNA, the TCRdb call of TRBD2 cannot be checked. This CDR3 is built from 15 residues. CDR1 and CDR2 (germline): DFQATT, SNEGSKA (reference sequence).

V gene TRBV15 combines with J gene TRBJ2-1. CDR1 and CDR2 (germline): LNHNV, YYDKDF (reference sequence). The CDR3 extends over 12 amino acids. CDR3: CATSSLGNEQFF.